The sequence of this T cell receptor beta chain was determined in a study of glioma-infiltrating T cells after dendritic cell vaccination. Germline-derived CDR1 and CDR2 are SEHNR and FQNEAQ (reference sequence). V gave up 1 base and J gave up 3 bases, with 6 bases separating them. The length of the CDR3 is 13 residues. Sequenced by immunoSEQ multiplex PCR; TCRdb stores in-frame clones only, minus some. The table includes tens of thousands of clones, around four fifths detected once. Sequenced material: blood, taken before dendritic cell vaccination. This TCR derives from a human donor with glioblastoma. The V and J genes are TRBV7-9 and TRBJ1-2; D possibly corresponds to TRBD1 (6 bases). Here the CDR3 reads CASSLEGDYGYTF. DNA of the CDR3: TGTGCCAGCAGCTTAGAGGGGGACTATGGCTACACCTTC.